This TCR beta chain was sequenced during a study of blood T cells in healthy people across ages. Germline V gives CDR1 SGHRS, CDR2 YFSETQ. J lost 0 bases, V lost 4 bases, and 7 bases had no gene match. The CDR3 loop spans 16 amino acids. Details on this clonotype: Its antigen is currently unknown.

Study outcomes and limitations: More naive CD4+ cells and higher diversity marked long-lived donors relative to aged donors. Across samples, TCR beta diversity tracked strongly with naive T cell percentage.

Primers used in a second PCR of roughly 7 to 12 cycles were a sample-barcoded 5' primer and a J-beta primer mix. A template-switch adaptor with 12 random nucleotides tagged each cDNA molecule. One entry per CDR3 protein results from TCRdb running MiXCR on the 5' RACE reads. The top ten hold 4% of the sample, which has some 1,500,000 distinct CDR3 sequences, 35% to 45% seen once. The sequenced material came from blood. The sequence was collected from a woman aged 18-30 years in good health. The chain recombines TRBV5-1 with TRBJ1-2; 9 bases are a match to TRBD1. DNA for the CDR3: TGCGCCAGCAGCGGGTCACAGGGGGCGTCTAACTATGGCTACACCTTC. Translated, it gives CASSGSQGASNYGYTF.